These 13 T cell receptor beta chains share one sample of origin, sequenced in a study of blood T cell repertoires in COVID-19 (TCRdb year 2020). Libraries were constructed by the immunoSEQ multiplex PCR assay. Imported from immuneACCESS, the table was reduced by TCRdb to in-frame sequences with V and J called. These copies leave out some clones; in studies compared against another copy, an unresolved V gene accounts for under half, and the cause of the remainder is not known. The sample has tens of thousands of clones on record, about 90% of them singletons. The ten largest clones represent around 6% of the sample. Material: peripheral blood. The receptors derive from a man in his sixties or seventies with active COVID-19.

V gene TRBV18 combines with J gene TRBJ2-7; 7 bases map to TRBD2. CDR1 KGHSH and CDR2 LQKENI come from the germline V gene. Trimming at V came to 1 base and at J to 2 bases, leaving 5 bases not matched to a gene. The CDR3 spans 15 residues. This CDR3 reads CASSPRASGPYEQYF. CDR3 DNA: TGTGCCAGCTCACCACGGGCTAGCGGACCCTACGAGCAGTACTTC.

J is TRBJ2-7 and V is TRBV6-6; 8 positions agree with TRBD1. The germline V gene has CDR1 MNHNY and CDR2 SVGAGI (reference sequence). The V segment lost 6 bases and the J segment 0 bases; nucleotides outside the gene matches: 4. CDR3 length equals 14 residues. The CDR3 spells CASRRDRSSYEQYF. CDR3 nucleotides: TGTGCCAGCAGGCGGGACAGGAGCTCCTACGAGCAGTACTTC.

The rearrangement links TRBV14 to TRBJ1-2; no reliable D call. The CDR3 is 13 amino acids. CDR1 is SGHDN and CDR2 is FVKESK in the germline V gene. V lost 0 bases and J 5 bases, leaving 7 bases between the germline ends. CDR3 sequence (DNA): TGTGCCAGCAGCCAAGACGGGGTTTATGGCTACACCTTC. Translation: CASSQDGVYGYTF.

The chain recombines TRBV3-1 (or the pseudogene TRBV3-2) with TRBJ2-1; 8 bases agree with TRBD2. This CDR3 has 16 residues. Germline V CDR1 and CDR2: LGHDT, YNNKEL (reference sequence). Losses at the gene ends were 1 base for V and 4 bases for J; bases not matched to a gene: 6. DNA of the CDR3: TGTGCCAGCAGCCAAGTAATGAGCGGGGGATACAATGAGCAGTTCTTC. Translated, it gives CASSQVMSGGYNEQFF.

This clone appeared a single time. The chain employs TRBV7-3 and TRBJ1-3; unclear D gene. Germline CDR1 and CDR2: SGHTA and FQGTGA. Trimming cost V 4 bases and J 0 bases, with 7 bases left between them. The CDR3 sequence is 14 residues long. The CDR3 protein is CASSSSSSGNTIYF. CDR3 bases: TGTGCCAGCAGCTCGTCGTCCTCTGGAAACACCATATATTTT.

V and J are TRBV28 and TRBJ2-7; TRBD1 matches at 9 bases. The CDR3 has 17 amino acids. The germline gives CDR1 MDHEN, CDR2 SYDVKM. V gave up 6 bases and J gave up 0 bases; unmatched junction bases: 12. The CDR3 DNA reads as TGTGCCAGCAGCCCCGGGACAGGGTGGGCCCCCTCCTACGAGCAGTACTTC. This translates into CASSPGTGWAPSYEQYF.

This chain joins TRBV29-1 and TRBJ1-2, with D perhaps matching TRBD1 (6 bases). The CDR3 has 13 amino acids. Trimming shortened V by 4 bases and J by 4 bases, and 13 bases separated the two germline ends. Per germline, CDR1 SQVTM and CDR2 ANQGSEA. CDR3 nucleotides: TGCAGCGTTGGACAGGTGGGGGTCTATGGCTACACCTTC. Translation gives CSVGQVGVYGYTF.

This chain connects TRBV10-2 to TRBJ1-3; 9 nucleotides agree with TRBD1. J lost 4 bases, V lost 3 bases, and 7 bases had no gene match. The CDR3 is made up of 16 amino acids. CDR1 WSHSY and CDR2 SAAADI come from the germline V gene. The CDR3 DNA follows: TGCGCCAGCAGTGACAAACAGGGGGCGAAAGGAAACACCATATATTTT. Protein: CASSDKQGAKGNTIYF.

The V call is TRBV2, the J call TRBJ2-3; 7 bases map to TRBD2. The ends lost 4 bases at V and 6 bases at J; junction bases unmatched: 7. The CDR3 is 14 amino acids. Per the germline V gene, CDR1 is SNHLY and CDR2 is FYNNEI. Written as DNA, the CDR3 is TGTGCCAGCAGTGCCGGCGGGGGATTGGATACGCAGTATTTT. Protein product: CASSAGGGLDTQYF.

The chain uses TRBV3-1 (or the pseudogene TRBV3-2) and TRBJ2-2, with a weak D call TRBD2 (5 bases). The V end lost 0 bases, the J end lost 7 bases, and 18 bases lay between the germline ends. Germline values: CDR1 LGHDT, CDR2 YNNKEL (reference sequence). The CDR3 spans 17 residues. The CDR3 loop reads CASSQDMGYSESGELFF. The CDR3, as DNA: TGTGCCAGCAGCCAAGATATGGGTTATAGCGAAAGCGGGGAGCTGTTTTTT.

This clone showed up just once. The chain is built from TRBV6-6 and TRBJ1-4, with 8 bases matching TRBD1. After removal of 6 bases from V and 6 bases from J, the junction contained 9 bases not matched to a gene. CDR3 size: 15 residues. CDR1 and CDR2 from the germline V gene are MNHNY and SVGAGI (reference sequence). The chain's CDR3 is CASRVPRGRDEKLFF. In DNA, the CDR3 is TGTGCCAGCAGAGTCCCCAGGGGGCGAGATGAAAAACTGTTTTTT.

This chain uses TRBV12-5 with TRBJ2-1, with D uncertain. This CDR3 is 14 amino acids long. Germline CDR1 reads LGHNT; CDR2 reads FRNRAP. The V gene lost 6 bases and the J gene lost 0 bases, with 9 bases spanning the gap. The CDR3 DNA is TGTGCTAGTGGCCGAGATGGCTCCTACAATGAGCAGTTCTTC. It is translated as CASGRDGSYNEQFF.

J is TRBJ2-5 and V is TRBV3-1 (or the pseudogene TRBV3-2); 12 nucleotides match TRBD2. The germline V gene has CDR1 LGHDT and CDR2 YNNKEL (reference sequence). The CDR3 extends over 19 amino acids. V lost 1 base to trimming and J lost 0 bases; unmatched junction nucleotides: 9. Here the CDR3 DNA reads TGTGCCAGCAGCCAAGGTCGGGCTAGCGGGGGGGTGTACCAAGAGACCCAGTACTTC. It is translated as CASSQGRASGGVYQETQYF.